Shown below are 24 T cell receptor beta chains from a single sample sequenced in a study of Tregs in tolerant kidney transplant recipients. Recipients received nonmyeloablative bone marrow transplants from related graft donors, with transient mixed chimerism. Only in-frame clones appear in the TCRdb table, and some are missing; sequencing was by immunoSEQ multiplex PCR. The table lists roughly 54,000 clones, more than 70% of them singletons. The sequences come from CD8+ T cells from blood (PBMCs), collected 12 months after the transplant. Source of these receptors: a human patient who received a combined kidney and bone marrow transplant. Some T cells may be transferred from the graft donor.

The chain couples TRBV27 to TRBJ1-5; 8 nucleotides match TRBD1. This CDR3 region has 15 residues. The germline gives CDR1 MNHEY, CDR2 SMNVEV (reference sequence). Germline trimming cut 1 base from V and 5 bases from J; bases unmatched to any gene: 4. The CDR3 DNA follows: TGTGCCAGCAGTTTATTCGGACAGGGAGATCAGCCCCAGCATTTT. Its protein product is CASSLFGQGDQPQHF.

The V and J genes are TRBV21-1 and TRBJ2-7; the DNA was not used to check the table's D call, TRBD2. TRBV21-1 is a pseudogene locus. This CDR3 spans 13 amino acids. CDR3: CASSKGLGGRPQF. Here the CDR3 DNA reads TGTGCCAGCAGCAAAGGTCTGGGCGGGAGGCCCCAATTC.

This clone was seen once. The gene calls are TRBV9 and TRBJ2-2, with D perhaps TRBD2 (7 bases). Germline V CDR1 and CDR2: SGDLS, YYNGEE. This CDR3 comprises 14 residues. Trimming removed 7 bases from V and 6 bases from J, with 16 bases in between. The chain's CDR3 is CASGRGGSAGELFF. For the CDR3, the DNA is TGTGCCAGCGGGAGGGGGGGCTCGGCCGGGGAGCTGTTTTTT.

CDR3 sequence: CASSLWALRGDTQYF. CDR3 coding DNA: TGCGCCAGCAGCTTGTGGGCACTACGGGGAGATACGCAGTATTTT. This sequence joins TRBV5-1 and TRBJ2-3, with TRBD2 as a possible D gene (5 bases). CDR1 is SGHRS and CDR2 is YFSETQ in the germline V gene. This CDR3 has 15 amino acids. Trimming cost V 1 base and J 5 bases, with 14 bases left between them. Using reference TRBV5-1 and TRBJ2-3 for the parts outside the CDR3, the full variable domain is KAGVTQTPRYLIKTRGQQVTLSCSPISGHRSVSWYQQTPGQGLQFLFEYFSETQRNKGNFPGRFSGRQFSNSRSEMNVSTLELGDSALYLCASSLWALRGDTQYFGPGTRLTVL.

This clone has a handful of counts. The rearrangement joins TRBV28 to TRBJ1-2; D is unresolved. V was trimmed by 6 bases and J by 5 bases, leaving 7 bases between them. CDR1 and CDR2 (germline): MDHEN, SYDVKM. The CDR3 has 11 residues. The CDR3 DNA is TGTGCCAGCAGCCCAGATTATGGCTACACCTTC. Its protein product is CASSPDYGYTF.

The J gene is TRBJ1-2, the V gene TRBV27; 8 bases fit TRBD1. This CDR3 has 14 amino acids. Germline CDR1 reads MNHEY; CDR2 reads SMNVEV (reference sequence). The ends lost 3 bases at V and 7 bases at J; junction bases unmatched: 7. The CDR3 DNA reads as TGTGCCAGCAGTTTTCAGGGGGCGGGTTTTGGCTACACCTTC. Residues: CASSFQGAGFGYTF.

The V gene is TRBV27, the J gene TRBJ2-7; D perhaps matches TRBD1 (5 bases). The CDR3 has 14 amino acids. Trimming cost V 6 bases and J 4 bases, with 16 bases left between them. Per the germline V gene, CDR1 is MNHEY and CDR2 is SMNVEV (reference sequence). CDR3 sequence (DNA): TGTGCCAGCAGCTCTCCAGGGATAAGTTACGAGCAGTACTTC. Translated: CASSSPGISYEQYF.

Only one count was recorded for this clone. J is TRBJ1-6 and V is TRBV7-6; D is uncertain. The CDR3 sequence is 13 residues long. The V and J ends lost 6 bases and 9 bases respectively, with 12 bases between them. The V gene's germline CDR1 is SGHVS and CDR2 FNYEAQ. DNA of the CDR3: TGTGCCAGCAGTACGACCCGGGGTTCACCCCTCCACTTT. The encoded protein is CASSTTRGSPLHF.

The chain recombines TRBV4-2 with TRBJ2-5; 10 bases agree with TRBD2. The CDR3 has 17 amino acids. Trimming at V came to 1 base and at J to 2 bases, leaving 7 bases not matched to a gene. The germline CDR1 and CDR2 sequences are LGHNA and YNFKEQ. The CDR3: CASSQGAGLAVQETQYF. Written as DNA, the CDR3 is TGTGCCAGCAGCCAAGGGGCAGGACTAGCGGTTCAAGAGACCCAGTACTTC.

The V and J genes are TRBV27 and TRBJ2-7, with 8 bases fitting TRBD2. From germline, CDR1 is MNHEY and CDR2 SMNVEV (reference sequence). The CDR3 is 17 residues long. V dropped 5 bases and J dropped 1; count of bases not matched to a gene: 13. The DNA for the CDR3 is TGTGCCAGCAGTACACTACTCGCGGGGGGTCCATCCTACGAGCAGTACTTC. Protein product: CASSTLLAGGPSYEQYF.

This chain joins TRBV7-9 and TRBJ2-7, with 9 bases matching TRBD1. This CDR3 has 16 amino acids. V shed 5 bases and J 3 bases; nucleotides not matched to a gene: 11. The germline CDR1 and CDR2 sequences are SEHNR and FQNEAQ (reference sequence). CDR3 in DNA: TGTGCCAGCAGCCCAATGACGCGGACAGGGGTCTACGAGCAGTACTTC. Amino acids: CASSPMTRTGVYEQYF. Filled out from reference TRBV7-9 and TRBJ2-7, the complete variable domain reads DTGVSQNPRHKITKRGQNVTFRCDPISEHNRLYWYRQTLGQGPEFLTYFQNEAQLEKSRLLSDRFSAERPKGSFSTLEIQRTEQGDSAMYLCASSPMTRTGVYEQYFGPGTRLTVT.

This clone was counted once. This chain uses TRBV15 with TRBJ2-7; perhaps TRBD1 as D (6 bases). This CDR3 is 13 amino acids long. Trimming pared 4 bases from V and 2 bases from J, leaving 9 bases between. Germline V gives CDR1 LNHNV, CDR2 YYDKDF (reference sequence). This CDR3 reads CATSNRVTYEQYF. As DNA, the CDR3 is TGTGCCACCAGCAACAGGGTCACCTACGAGCAGTACTTC.

The rearrangement uses TRBV7-3 and TRBJ2-7; 8 nucleotides match TRBD2. Trimming took 1 base from V and 1 from J; bases not matched to a gene: 0. Germline lookup yields CDR1 SGHTA and CDR2 FQGTGA. The CDR3 loop spans 14 amino acids. The DNA of the CDR3 is TGTGCCAGCAGCTTAATAGCGGGGTCCTACGAGCAGTACTTC. It specifies CASSLIAGSYEQYF. Looking up the rest from reference TRBV7-3 and TRBJ2-7 gives the full variable domain: GAGVSQTPSNKVTEKGKYVELRCDPISGHTALYWYRQSLGQGPEFLIYFQGTGAADDSGLPNDRFFAVRPEGSVSTLKIQRTERGDSAVYLCASSLIAGSYEQYFGPGTRLTVT.

The chain uses TRBV29-1 and TRBJ2-1; D possibly corresponds to TRBD2 (5 bases). In germline, CDR1 is SQVTM, CDR2 ANQGSEA. Trimming removed 0 bases at V and 4 bases at J, with 16 bases between. This CDR3 is 16 amino acids long. CDR3 coding DNA: TGCAGCGTTGAAGATCTGGACTCGGCAAAATACAATGAGCAGTTCTTC. It specifies CSVEDLDSAKYNEQFF.

The chain couples TRBV5-4 to TRBJ2-7; the match to TRBD2 covers 9 bases. J gave up 6 bases and V 4 bases, and 8 bases lay outside the gene matches. Germline V CDR1 and CDR2: SGHNT, YYREEE (reference sequence). This CDR3 is 14 amino acids long. CDR3 DNA sequence: TGTGCCAGCAGCCCGGGGGTGCGGGAGGGCGAGCAGTACTTC. This sequence encodes CASSPGVREGEQYF. Based on the CDR3 plus reference TRBV5-4 and TRBJ2-7, the full variable domain is ETGVTQSPTHLIKTRGQQVTLRCSSQSGHNTVSWYQQALGQGPQFIFQYYREEENGRGNFPPRFSGLQFPNYSSELNVNALELDDSALYLCASSPGVREGEQYFGPGTRLTVT.

The rearrangement joins TRBV11-2 to TRBJ2-7; 7 nucleotides align to TRBD1. Losses at the gene ends were 6 bases for V and 5 bases for J; bases not matched to a gene: 4. The CDR3 is 12 amino acids. CDR1 and CDR2 from the germline V gene are SGHAT and FQNNGV. Here the CDR3 reads CASRFTGDEQYF. Written as DNA, the CDR3 is TGTGCCAGCAGATTTACAGGGGACGAGCAGTACTTC.

This clone was counted a few times. The J gene is TRBJ2-1, the V gene TRBV11-1; perhaps TRBD1 as D (5 bases). CDR1 SGHAT and CDR2 FQDESV come from the germline V gene (reference sequence). Trimming took off 2 bases at V and 6 bases at J, with 8 bases between the two ends. The CDR3 sequence is 13 residues long. In DNA form, the CDR3 reads TGTGCCAGCAGCTTATCAACAGGCAATGAGCAGTTCTTC. Its translation: CASSLSTGNEQFF.

This clone was seen once. The chain combines TRBV5-6 with TRBJ2-7; D uncertain. Trimming removed 0 bases from V and 0 bases from J, with 7 bases in between. Per the germline V gene, CDR1 is SGHDT and CDR2 is YYEEEE. The CDR3 is 14 residues long. In nucleotides, the CDR3 is TGTGCCAGCAGCTTGGTTCAGGCCTCCTACGAGCAGTACTTC. Its translation: CASSLVQASYEQYF.

The V gene is TRBV13, the J gene TRBJ2-3, with 11 bases lining up with TRBD2. The CDR3 extends over 16 amino acids. CDR1 and CDR2 (germline): PRHDT, FYEKMQ (reference sequence). With V trimmed by 3 bases and J by 6 bases, 8 bases remained unmatched. CDR3 sequence (DNA): TGTGCCAGCAGCTTCCCGACTAGCGGGGCTCGGGATACGCAGTATTTT. Its translation is CASSFPTSGARDTQYF.

V gene TRBV5-5 combines with J gene TRBJ2-1; possibly TRBD2 for D (5 bases). The CDR3 contains 14 residues. Germline lookup yields CDR1 SGHKS and CDR2 YYEKEE (reference sequence). V was shortened by 0 bases and J by 2 bases, with 6 bases between the two germline ends. The CDR3 DNA reads as TGTGCCAGCAGCTTGGGTAGCGCCTACAATGAGCAGTTCTTC. Its translation: CASSLGSAYNEQFF.

The chain employs TRBV19 and TRBJ2-5; perhaps TRBD1 as D (6 bases). The closer fit of TRBJ2-7 to the DNA end suggests the J call may be wrong. The CDR3 totals 14 residues. Per the germline V gene, CDR1 is LNHDA and CDR2 is SQIVND (reference sequence). CDR3 region: CASSRGTLSYEQYF. The CDR3 DNA reads as TGTGCCAGTAGTAGGGGGACACTCTCCTACGAGCAGTACTTC.

This clone was counted a single time. The V call is TRBV4-3, the J call TRBJ2-7; D perhaps matches TRBD1 (6 bases). The CDR3 consists of 13 residues. Germline V gives CDR1 LGHNA, CDR2 YSLEER. With 4 bases removed from V and 3 bases from J, the gap between germline ends came to 10 bases. CDR3 nucleotides: TGCGCCAGCAGCCCGGGCAGGGGCTACGAGCAGTACTTC. Protein product: CASSPGRGYEQYF.

The chain couples TRBV27 to TRBJ2-7; 7 bases match TRBD1. This CDR3 has 15 amino acids. Germline V gene lookup returns CDR1 MNHEY and CDR2 SMNVEV (reference sequence). Trimming removed 4 bases from V and 3 bases from J; junction bases left unmatched: 9. The CDR3 DNA sequence: TGTGCCAGCAGTTGGGGACAGAGCCTTCTCTACGAGCAGTACTTC. It translates to CASSWGQSLLYEQYF.

This clone occurred a few times. The chain is built from TRBV14 and TRBJ1-4; 8 bases map to TRBD1. Trimming removed 3 bases from V and 0 bases from J; junction bases left unmatched: 0. CDR3 length equals 15 residues. Germline CDR1 and CDR2: SGHDN and FVKESK. CDR3 region: CASSQTGATNEKLFF. CDR3 nucleotide sequence: TGTGCCAGCAGCCAGACAGGGGCAACTAATGAAAAACTGTTTTTT.